This T cell receptor beta chain was sequenced during a study of vaccination effects on CD4 cells after COVID-19. Comments on this clone: Its specificity is not known.

With approximately 10 days of culture completed, CD4+ T cells were isolated. Some clones are missing from TCRdb's copy, which holds only in-frame ones; the method was immunoSEQ multiplex PCR. The sample holds around 35,000 clones; under 85% are singletons and the top ten take approximately 2.9%. The TCR was taken from a human donor who received a COVID-19 vaccine. The material was CD4+ T cells from PBMCs cultured without peptide, obtained before COVID-19 vaccination.

The CDR3 DNA sequence: TGTGCCAGCAGCGTAGAGGGGCGGGACACTGAAGCTTTCTTT. Translated, it gives CASSVEGRDTEAFF. V and J are TRBV9 and TRBJ1-1, with D possibly being TRBD1 (5 bases). V was shortened by 0 bases and J by 3 bases, with 9 bases between the two germline ends. The germline CDR1 and CDR2 sequences are SGDLS and YYNGEE. This CDR3 spans 14 amino acids.